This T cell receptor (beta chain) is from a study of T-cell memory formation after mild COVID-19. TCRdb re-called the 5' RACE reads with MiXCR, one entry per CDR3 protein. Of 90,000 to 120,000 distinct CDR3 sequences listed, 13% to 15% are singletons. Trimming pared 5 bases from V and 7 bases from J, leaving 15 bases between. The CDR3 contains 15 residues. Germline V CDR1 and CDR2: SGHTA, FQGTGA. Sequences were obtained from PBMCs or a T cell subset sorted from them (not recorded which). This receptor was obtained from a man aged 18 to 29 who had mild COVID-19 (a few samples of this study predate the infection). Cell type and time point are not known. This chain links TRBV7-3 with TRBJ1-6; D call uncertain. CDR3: CASSLGPGGNSPLHF. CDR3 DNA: TGTGCCAGCAGCCTAGGACCAGGAGGCAATTCACCCCTCCACTTT. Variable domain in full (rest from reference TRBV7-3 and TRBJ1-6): GAGVSQTPSNKVTEKGKYVELRCDPISGHTALYWYRQSLGQGPEFLIYFQGTGAADDSGLPNDRFFAVRPEGSVSTLKIQRTERGDSAVYLCASSLGPGGNSPLHFGNGTRLTVT.